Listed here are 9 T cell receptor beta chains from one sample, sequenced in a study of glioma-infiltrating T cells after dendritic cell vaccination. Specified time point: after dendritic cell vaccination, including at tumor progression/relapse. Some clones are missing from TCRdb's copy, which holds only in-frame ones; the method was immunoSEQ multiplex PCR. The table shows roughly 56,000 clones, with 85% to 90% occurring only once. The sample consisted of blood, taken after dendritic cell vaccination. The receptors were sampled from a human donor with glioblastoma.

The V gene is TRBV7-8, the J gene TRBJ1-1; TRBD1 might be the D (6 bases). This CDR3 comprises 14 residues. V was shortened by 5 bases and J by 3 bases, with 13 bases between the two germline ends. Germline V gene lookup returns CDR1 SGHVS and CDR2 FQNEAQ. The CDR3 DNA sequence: TGTGCCAGCAGCCCTACCCGACAGGACACTGAAGCTTTCTTT. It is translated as CASSPTRQDTEAFF.

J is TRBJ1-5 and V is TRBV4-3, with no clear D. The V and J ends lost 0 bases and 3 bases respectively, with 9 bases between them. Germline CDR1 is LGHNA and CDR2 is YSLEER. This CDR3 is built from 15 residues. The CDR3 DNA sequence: TGCGCCAGCAGCCAAGACAGCGGGCACAATCAGCCCCAGCATTTT. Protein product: CASSQDSGHNQPQHF.

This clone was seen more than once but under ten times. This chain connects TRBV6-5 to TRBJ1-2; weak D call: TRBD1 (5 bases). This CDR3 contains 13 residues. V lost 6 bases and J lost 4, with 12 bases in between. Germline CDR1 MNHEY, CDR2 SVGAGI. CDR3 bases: TGTGCCAGCAGCGTGAACAGGCTCTATGGCTACACCTTC. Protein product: CASSVNRLYGYTF.

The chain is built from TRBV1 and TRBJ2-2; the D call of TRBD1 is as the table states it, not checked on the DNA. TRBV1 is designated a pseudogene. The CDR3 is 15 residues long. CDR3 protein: CTSRRDRVDTGELFF. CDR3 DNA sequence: TGCACCAGCAGGAGGGACAGGGTAGACACCGGGGAGCTGTTTTTT.

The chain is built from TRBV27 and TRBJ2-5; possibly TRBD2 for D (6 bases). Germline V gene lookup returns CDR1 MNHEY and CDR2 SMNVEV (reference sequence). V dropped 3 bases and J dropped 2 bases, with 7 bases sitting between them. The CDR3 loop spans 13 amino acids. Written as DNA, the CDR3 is TGTGCCAGCAGTTTCCGGGAGCAAGAGACCCAGTACTTC. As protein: CASSFREQETQYF.

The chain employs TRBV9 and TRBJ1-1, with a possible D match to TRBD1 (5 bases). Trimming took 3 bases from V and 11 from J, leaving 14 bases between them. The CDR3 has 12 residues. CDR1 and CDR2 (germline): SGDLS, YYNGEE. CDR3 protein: CASSGGEGTAFF. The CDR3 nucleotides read TGTGCCAGCAGCGGGGGGGAGGGCACGGCTTTCTTT.

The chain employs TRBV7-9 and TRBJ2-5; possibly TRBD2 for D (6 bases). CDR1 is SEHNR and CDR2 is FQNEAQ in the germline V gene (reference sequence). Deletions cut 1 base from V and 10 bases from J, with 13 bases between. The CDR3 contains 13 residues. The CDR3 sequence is CASSLDGWGDQYF. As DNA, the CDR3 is TGTGCCAGCAGCTTAGACGGATGGGGGGACCAGTACTTC. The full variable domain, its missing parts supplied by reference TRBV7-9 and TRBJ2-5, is DTGVSQNPRHKITKRGQNVTFRCDPISEHNRLYWYRQTLGQGPEFLTYFQNEAQLEKSRLLSDRFSAERPKGSFSTLEIQRTEQGDSAMYLCASSLDGWGDQYFGPGTRLLVL.

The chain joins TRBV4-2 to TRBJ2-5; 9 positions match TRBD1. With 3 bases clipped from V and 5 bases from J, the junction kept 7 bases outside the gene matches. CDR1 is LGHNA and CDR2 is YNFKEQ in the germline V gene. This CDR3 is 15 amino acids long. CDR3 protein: CASSQDRGLTETQYF. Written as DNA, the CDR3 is TGTGCCAGCAGCCAGGACAGGGGACTTACGGAGACCCAGTACTTC.

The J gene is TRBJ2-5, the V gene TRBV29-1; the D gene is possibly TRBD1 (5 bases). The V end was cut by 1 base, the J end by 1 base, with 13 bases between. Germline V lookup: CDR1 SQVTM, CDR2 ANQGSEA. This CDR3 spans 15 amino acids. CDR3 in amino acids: CSVEGREQVQETQYF. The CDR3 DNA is TGCAGCGTTGAAGGTCGAGAACAGGTCCAAGAGACCCAGTACTTC. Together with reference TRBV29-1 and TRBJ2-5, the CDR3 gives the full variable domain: SAVISQKPSRDICQRGTSLTIQCQVDSQVTMMFWYRQQPGQSLTLIATANQGSEATYESGFVIDKFPISRPNLTFSTLTVSNMSPEDSSIYLCSVEGREQVQETQYFGPGTRLLVL.